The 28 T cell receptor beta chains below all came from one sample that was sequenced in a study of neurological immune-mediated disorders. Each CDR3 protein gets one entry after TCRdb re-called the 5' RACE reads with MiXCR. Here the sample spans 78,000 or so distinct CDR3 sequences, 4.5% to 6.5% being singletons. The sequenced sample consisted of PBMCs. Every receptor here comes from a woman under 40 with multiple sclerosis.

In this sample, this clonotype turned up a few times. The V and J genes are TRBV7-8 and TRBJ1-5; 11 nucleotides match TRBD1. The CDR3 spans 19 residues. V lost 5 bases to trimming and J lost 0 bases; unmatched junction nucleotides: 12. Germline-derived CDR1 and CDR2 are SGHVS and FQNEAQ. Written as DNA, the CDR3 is TGTGCCAGCAGCCTTCACCGGGACAGGGGGGACGTTAGCAATCAGCCCCAGCATTTT. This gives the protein CASSLHRDRGDVSNQPQHF.

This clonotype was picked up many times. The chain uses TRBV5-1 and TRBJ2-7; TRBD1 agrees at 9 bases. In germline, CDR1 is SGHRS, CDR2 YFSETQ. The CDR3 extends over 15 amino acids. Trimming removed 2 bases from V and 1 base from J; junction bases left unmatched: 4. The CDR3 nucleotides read TGCGCCAGCAGCTTAACAGGGGGCGATTCCTACGAGCAGTACTTC. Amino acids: CASSLTGGDSYEQYF.

The CDR3 sequence: CASSFWVGGQGATNEKLFF. CDR3 coding DNA: TGTGCCAGCAGTTTCTGGGTGGGGGGACAGGGGGCAACTAATGAAAAACTGTTTTTT. The V call is TRBV12-3 or TRBV12-4, the J call TRBJ1-4; TRBD1 matches at 11 bases. The V segment lost 3 bases and the J segment 0 bases; nucleotides outside the gene matches: 9. The CDR3 runs to 19 residues.

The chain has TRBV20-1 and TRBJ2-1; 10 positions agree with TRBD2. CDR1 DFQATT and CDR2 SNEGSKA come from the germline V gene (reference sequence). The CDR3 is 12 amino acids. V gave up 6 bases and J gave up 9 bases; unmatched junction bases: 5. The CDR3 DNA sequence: TGCAGTGCAAAGCGGGGGGGCGGTGAGCAGTTCTTC. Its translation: CSAKRGGGEQFF.

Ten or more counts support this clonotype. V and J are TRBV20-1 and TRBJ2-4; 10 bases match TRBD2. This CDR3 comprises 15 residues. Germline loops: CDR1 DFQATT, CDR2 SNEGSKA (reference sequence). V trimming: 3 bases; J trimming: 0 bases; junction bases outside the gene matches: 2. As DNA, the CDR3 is TGCAGTGCTAGCAGCGGGAGGGCAGCCAAAAACATTCAGTACTTC. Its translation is CSASSGRAAKNIQYF.

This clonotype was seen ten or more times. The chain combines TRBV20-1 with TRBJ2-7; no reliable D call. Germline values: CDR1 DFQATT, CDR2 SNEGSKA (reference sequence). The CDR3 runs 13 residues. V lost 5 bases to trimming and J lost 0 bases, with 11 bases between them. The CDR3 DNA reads TGCAGTGCTCCCGTTGAGGCCTCCTACGAGCAGTACTTC. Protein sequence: CSAPVEASYEQYF.

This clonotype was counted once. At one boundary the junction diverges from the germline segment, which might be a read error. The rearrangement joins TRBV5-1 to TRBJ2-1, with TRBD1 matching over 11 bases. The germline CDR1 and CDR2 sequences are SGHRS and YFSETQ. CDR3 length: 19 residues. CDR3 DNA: TGCACCAGCAGCAGCACCGGGACAGGGGGTCTCCTATTTGTCAATGAGCAGTTCTTC. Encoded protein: CTSSSTGTGGLLFVNEQFF.

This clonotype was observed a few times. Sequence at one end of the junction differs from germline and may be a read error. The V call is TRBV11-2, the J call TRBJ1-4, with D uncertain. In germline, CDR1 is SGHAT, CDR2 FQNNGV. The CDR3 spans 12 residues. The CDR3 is CDSSTSNEKLFF. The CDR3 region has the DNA TGTGACAGCAGCACTTCTAATGAAAAACTGTTTTTT.

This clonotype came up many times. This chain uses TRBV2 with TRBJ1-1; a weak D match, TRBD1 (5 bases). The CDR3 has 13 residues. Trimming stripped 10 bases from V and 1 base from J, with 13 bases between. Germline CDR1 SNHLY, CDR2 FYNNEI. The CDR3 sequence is CANPLGQNTEAFF. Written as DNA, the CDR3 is TGTGCCAATCCATTGGGGCAGAACACTGAAGCTTTCTTT.

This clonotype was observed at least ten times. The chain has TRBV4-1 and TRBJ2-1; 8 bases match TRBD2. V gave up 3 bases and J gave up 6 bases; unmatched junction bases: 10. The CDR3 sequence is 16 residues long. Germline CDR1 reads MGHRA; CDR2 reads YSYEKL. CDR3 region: CASSQLGLVRTNEQFF. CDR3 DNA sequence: TGCGCCAGCAGCCAGTTGGGACTAGTCCGAACCAATGAGCAGTTCTTC.

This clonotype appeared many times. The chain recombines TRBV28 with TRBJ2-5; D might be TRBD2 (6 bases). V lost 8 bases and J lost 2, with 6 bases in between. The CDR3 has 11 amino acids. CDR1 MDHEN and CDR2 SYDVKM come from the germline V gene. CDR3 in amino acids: CASGRQETQYF. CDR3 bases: TGTGCCAGCGGGAGGCAAGAGACCCAGTACTTC.

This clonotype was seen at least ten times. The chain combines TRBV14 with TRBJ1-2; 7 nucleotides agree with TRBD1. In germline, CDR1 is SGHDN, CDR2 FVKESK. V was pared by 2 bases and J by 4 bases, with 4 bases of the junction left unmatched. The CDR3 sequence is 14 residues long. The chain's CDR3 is CASSQNRGSYGYTF. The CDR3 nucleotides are TGTGCCAGCAGCCAAAACAGGGGATCCTATGGCTACACCTTC. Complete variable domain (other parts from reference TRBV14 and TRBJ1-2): EAGVTQFPSHSVIEKGQTVTLRCDPISGHDNLYWYRRVMGKEIKFLLHFVKESKQDESGMPNNRFLAERTGGTYSTLKVQPAELEDSGVYFCASSQNRGSYGYTFGSGTRLTVV.

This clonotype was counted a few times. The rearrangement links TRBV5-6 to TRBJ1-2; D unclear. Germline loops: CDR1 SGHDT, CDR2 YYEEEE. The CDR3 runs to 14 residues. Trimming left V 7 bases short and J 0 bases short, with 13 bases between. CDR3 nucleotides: TGTGCCAGCCGGCGCGACCGGACTAACTATGGCTACACCTTC. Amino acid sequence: CASRRDRTNYGYTF.

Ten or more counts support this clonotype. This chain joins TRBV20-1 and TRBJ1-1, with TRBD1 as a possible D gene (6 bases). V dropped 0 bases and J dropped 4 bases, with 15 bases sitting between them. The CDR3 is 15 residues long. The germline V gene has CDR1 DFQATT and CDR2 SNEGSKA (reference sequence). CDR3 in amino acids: CSARDPWQGSTEAFF. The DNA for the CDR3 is TGCAGTGCTAGAGATCCGTGGCAGGGGAGCACTGAAGCTTTCTTT.

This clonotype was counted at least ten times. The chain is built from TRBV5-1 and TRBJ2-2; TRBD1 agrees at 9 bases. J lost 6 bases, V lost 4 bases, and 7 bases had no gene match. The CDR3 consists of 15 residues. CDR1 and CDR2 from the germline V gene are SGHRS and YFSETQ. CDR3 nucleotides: TGCGCCAGCAGCCTAGGGACAGGGAGGCCCGGGGAGCTGTTTTTT. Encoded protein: CASSLGTGRPGELFF.

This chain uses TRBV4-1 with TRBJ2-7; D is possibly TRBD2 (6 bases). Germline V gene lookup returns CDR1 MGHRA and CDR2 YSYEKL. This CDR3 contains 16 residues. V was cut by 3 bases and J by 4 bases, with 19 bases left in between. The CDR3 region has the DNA TGCGCCAGCAGCCAGTATGGGGACTCGGTCTATTACGAGCAGTACTTC. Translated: CASSQYGDSVYYEQYF.

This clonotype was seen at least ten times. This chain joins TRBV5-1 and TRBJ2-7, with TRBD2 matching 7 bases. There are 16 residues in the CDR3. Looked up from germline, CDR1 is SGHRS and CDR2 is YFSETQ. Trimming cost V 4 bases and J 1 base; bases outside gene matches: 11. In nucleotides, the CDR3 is TGCGCCAGCAGCCCCCCCACTGAGCGGGGTTCCTACGAGCAGTACGTC. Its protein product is CASSPPTERGSYEQYV.

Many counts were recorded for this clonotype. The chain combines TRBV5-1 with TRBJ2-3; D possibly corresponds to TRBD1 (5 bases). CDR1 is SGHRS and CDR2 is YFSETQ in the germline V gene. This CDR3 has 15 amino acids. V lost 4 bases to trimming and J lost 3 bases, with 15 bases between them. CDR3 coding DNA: TGCGCCAGCAGCCCAGGAGACAGAACTACAGATACGCAGTATTTT. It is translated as CASSPGDRTTDTQYF.

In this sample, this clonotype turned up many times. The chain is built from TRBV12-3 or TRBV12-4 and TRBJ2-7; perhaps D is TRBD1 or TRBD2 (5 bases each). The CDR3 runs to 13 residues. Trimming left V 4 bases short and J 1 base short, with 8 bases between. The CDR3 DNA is TGTGCCAGCAGTTCCAGGGAGTCCTACGAGCAGTACTTC. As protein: CASSSRESYEQYF.

This CDR3 is CASSLALKANEQFF. CDR3 DNA sequence: TGTGCCAGCAGTTTAGCGCTTAAAGCGAACGAGCAGTTCTTC. The rearrangement joins TRBV12-3 or TRBV12-4 to TRBJ2-1; D remains unclear. The CDR3 has 14 amino acids. V dropped 0 bases and J dropped 10 bases, with 13 bases sitting between them.

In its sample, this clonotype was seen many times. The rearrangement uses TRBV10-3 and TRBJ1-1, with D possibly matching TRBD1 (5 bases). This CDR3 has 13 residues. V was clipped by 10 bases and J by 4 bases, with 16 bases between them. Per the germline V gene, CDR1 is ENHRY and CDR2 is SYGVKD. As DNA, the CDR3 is TGTGCCACACTCCAGAGGGGTGGCACTGAAGCTTTCTTT. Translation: CATLQRGGTEAFF.

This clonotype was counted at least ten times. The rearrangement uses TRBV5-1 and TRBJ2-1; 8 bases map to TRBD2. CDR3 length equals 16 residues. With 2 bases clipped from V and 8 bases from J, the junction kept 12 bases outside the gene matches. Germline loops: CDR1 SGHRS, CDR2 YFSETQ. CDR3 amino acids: CASSLGGAGATDEQFF. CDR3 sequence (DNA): TGCGCCAGCAGCTTAGGGGGAGCGGGAGCGACCGATGAGCAGTTCTTC.

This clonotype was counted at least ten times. The CDR3 region is CASSLSGGTLNEQFF. CDR3 nucleotide sequence: TGCGCCAGCAGCTTATCAGGGGGCACCTTAAATGAGCAGTTCTTC. V usage is TRBV5-1 and J usage is TRBJ2-1; TRBD1 matches 8 bases. Germline loops: CDR1 SGHRS, CDR2 YFSETQ. The CDR3 has 15 amino acids. Trimming cost V 2 bases and J 7 bases; bases outside gene matches: 8.

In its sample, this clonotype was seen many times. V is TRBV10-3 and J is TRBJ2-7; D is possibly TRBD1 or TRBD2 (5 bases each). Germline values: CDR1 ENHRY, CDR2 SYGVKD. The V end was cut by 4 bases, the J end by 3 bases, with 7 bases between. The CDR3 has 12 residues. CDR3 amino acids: CAISGDVYEQYV. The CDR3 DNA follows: TGTGCCATCAGTGGGGACGTCTACGAGCAGTACGTC.

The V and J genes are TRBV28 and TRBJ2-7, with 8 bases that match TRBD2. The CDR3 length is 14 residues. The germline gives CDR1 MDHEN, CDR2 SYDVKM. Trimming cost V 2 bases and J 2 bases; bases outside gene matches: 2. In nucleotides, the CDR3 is TGTGCCAGCAGTTTAGCGGGGGGCCCCTACGAGCAGTACGTC. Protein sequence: CASSLAGGPYEQYV.

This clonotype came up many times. The DNA for the CDR3 is TGCAGTGCTCCCAGCGGGGGGGCCCCCACCGGGGAGCTGTTTTTT. This gives the protein CSAPSGGAPTGELFF. The V gene is TRBV20-1, the J gene TRBJ2-2, with 10 bases matching TRBD2. After removal of 5 bases from V and 4 bases from J, the junction contained 7 bases not matched to a gene. Germline loops: CDR1 DFQATT, CDR2 SNEGSKA (reference sequence). The CDR3 runs to 15 residues.

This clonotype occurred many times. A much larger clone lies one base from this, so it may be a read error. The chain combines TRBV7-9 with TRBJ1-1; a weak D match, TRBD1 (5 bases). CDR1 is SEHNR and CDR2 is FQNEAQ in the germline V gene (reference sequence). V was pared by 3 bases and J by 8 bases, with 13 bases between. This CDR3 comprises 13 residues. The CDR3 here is CASSFAGRTEAFF. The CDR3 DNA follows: TGTGCCAGCAGCTTTGCAGGGCGGACAGAAGCTTTCTTT.

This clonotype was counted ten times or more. DNA for the CDR3: TGTGCCACCAGCAGATCGGGACTGGACGAGCAGTACTTC. Translation gives CATSRSGLDEQYF. This chain connects TRBV15 to TRBJ2-7, with D maybe TRBD2 (6 bases). The CDR3 has 13 residues. Germline CDR1 and CDR2: LNHNV and YYDKDF (reference sequence). Trimming removed 2 bases at V and 5 bases at J, with 10 bases between.